The rows below give T cell receptor beta chains drawn from one sample of a study of OX40 agonist ivuxolimab in advanced cancers. Method: immunoSEQ multiplex PCR; TCRdb's copy keeps in-frame clones and lacks some. The table shows 25,000 to 35,000 clones, with about four fifths occurring only once. Sequencing was performed on CD4+ or CD8+ T cells sorted from blood, taken in a trial of the OX40 agonist ivuxolimab. The receptors originated from an adult with an advanced solid tumor such as melanoma, head and neck, liver or kidney cancer. Each CDR3 is given with its conserved first and last residue. The D gene is left open where the match is weak. Expanded clones get a size class; other rows say once, few or many, or leave the size out.

clone size | J gene | D gene | V gene | CDR3 protein | CDR3 DNA
NA | TRBJ1-3 | NA | TRBV27 | CASSLGVPGNTIYF | TGTGCCAGCAGTTTAGGGGTCCCTGGAAACACCATATATTTT
NA | TRBJ2-7 | NA | TRBV11-2 | CASTASSYEQYF | TGTGCCAGCACAGCTAGCTCCTACGAGCAGTACTTC
NA | TRBJ2-7 | TRBD2 | TRBV5-5 | CASSLGGLAGSSYEQYF | TGTGCCAGCAGCTTGGGGGGACTAGCGGGGAGCTCCTACGAGCAGTACTTC
NA | TRBJ2-4 | NA | TRBV7-8 | CASSSFEGIAKNIQYF | TGTGCCAGCAGCTCCTTTGAAGGGATAGCCAAAAACATTCAGTACTTC
NA | TRBJ1-5 | NA | TRBV7-8 | CASSLDRESNQPQHF | TGTGCCAGCAGCTTAGACAGGGAGAGCAATCAGCCCCAGCATTTT
NA | TRBJ2-7 | TRBD1 | TRBV27 | CASSLTGGEQYF | TGTGCCAGCAGTTTAACAGGGGGTGAGCAGTACTTC
NA | TRBJ2-1 | TRBD2 | TRBV6-1 | CASSEKIAGGNEQFF | TGTGCCAGCAGTGAAAAGATAGCGGGAGGGAATGAGCAGTTCTTC
NA | TRBJ1-2 | TRBD1 | TRBV11-2 | CASSLRVRDRANYGYTF | TGTGCCAGCAGCCTACGGGTTCGGGACAGAGCTAACTATGGCTACACCTTC
NA | TRBJ2-7 | TRBD1 | TRBV4-3 | CASSQDRQGVYYEQYF | TGCGCCAGCAGCCAAGATCGACAGGGGGTGTACTACGAGCAGTACTTC
few | TRBJ1-2 | TRBD1 | TRBV6-5 | CASSDRAYGYTF | TGTGCCAGCTCCGACAGGGCCTATGGCTACACCTTC
NA | TRBJ2-7 | TRBD1 | TRBV11-3 | CASSPGQGAYEQYF | TGTGCCAGCAGCCCAGGACAGGGGGCCTACGAGCAGTACTTC
NA | TRBJ2-7 | NA | TRBV2 | CASSTGGNPSYEQYF | TGTGCCAGCAGTACAGGAGGGAACCCCTCCTACGAGCAGTACTTC
NA | TRBJ2-1 | NA | TRBV20-1 | CSASRNEQFF | TGCAGTGCTAGCAGGAATGAGCAGTTCTTC
NA | TRBJ2-3 | TRBD2 | TRBV14 | CASSPQSGGPDTQYF | TGTGCCAGCAGCCCCCAGAGCGGGGGGCCAGATACGCAGTATTTT
once | TRBJ2-5 | NA | TRBV7-6 | CASSLAPAIYETQYF | TGTGCCAGCAGCTTAGCGCCAGCTATCTATGAGACCCAGTACTTC
NA | TRBJ1-1 | NA | TRBV2 | CASPLFFGGNTEAFF | TGTGCCAGCCCGCTGTTTTTCGGGGGTAACACTGAAGCTTTCTTT